Below are 27 T cell receptor beta chains sequenced from a single sample in a study of blood T cells in healthy people across ages. The authors ran a second PCR of about 6 to 11 cycles using a sample-barcoded 5' primer and a J-beta primer mix. One entry per CDR3 protein results from TCRdb running MiXCR on the 5' RACE reads. Here the sample spans approximately 1,700,000 distinct CDR3 sequences, around 40% being singletons. Sample: blood. The receptor source for this set is a human donor in good health.

A few counts support this clonotype. The chain joins TRBV28 to TRBJ1-6; D uncertain. Trimming left V 4 bases short and J 4 bases short, with 14 bases between. CDR1 is MDHEN and CDR2 is SYDVKM in the germline V gene. The CDR3 covers 16 residues. The CDR3 is CASSSRQVWYNSPLHF. For the CDR3, the DNA is TGTGCCAGCAGTTCCCGGCAGGTCTGGTATAATTCACCCCTCCACTTT.

The chain uses TRBV7-2 and TRBJ1-6; D uncertain. Trimming removed 5 bases at V and 10 bases at J, with 12 bases between. The CDR3 spans 13 residues. The germline gives CDR1 SGHTA, CDR2 FQGNSA. In DNA form, the CDR3 reads TGTGCCAGCAGCCCTAGGGCTCAGTCACCCCTCCACTTT. This sequence encodes CASSPRAQSPLHF.

The chain combines TRBV20-1 with TRBJ2-4, with D perhaps matching TRBD1 (5 bases). V shed 6 bases and J shed 4 bases, with 13 bases lying between them. Germline V gene data show CDR1 as DFQATT and CDR2 as SNEGSKA (reference sequence). This CDR3 is built from 13 residues. The CDR3, as DNA: TGCAGTGCCCTGGAAGGGGCTAAAAACATTCAGTACTTC. Residues: CSALEGAKNIQYF.

This clonotype was recorded a few times. The rearrangement uses TRBV20-1 and TRBJ2-7; no firm D call. Trimming took off 3 bases at V and 6 bases at J, with 15 bases between the two ends. There are 13 residues in the CDR3. Germline V lookup: CDR1 DFQATT, CDR2 SNEGSKA (reference sequence). CDR3 sequence (DNA): TGCAGTGCTAGGACCACTAATTTCGGCGAGCAGTACTTC. Translated, it gives CSARTTNFGEQYF.

The chain links TRBV20-1 to TRBJ1-1; D remains ambiguous. This CDR3 contains 13 residues. Per the germline V gene, CDR1 is DFQATT and CDR2 is SNEGSKA (reference sequence). V lost 0 bases and J lost 3, with 8 bases in between. The CDR3 reads CSARDSADTEAFF. The CDR3 region has the DNA TGCAGTGCTAGAGACTCCGCTGACACTGAAGCTTTCTTT.

This clonotype was observed a few times. The chain employs TRBV28 and TRBJ1-5; unclear D gene. CDR3 size: 13 residues. Germline V gene sequence: CDR1 MDHEN, CDR2 SYDVKM. V gave up 4 bases and J gave up 5 bases, with 9 bases separating them. In DNA, the CDR3 is TGTGCCAGCAGTTCGCCCTCGGATCAGCCCCAGCATTTT. Its protein product is CASSSPSDQPQHF.

The rearrangement links TRBV6-5 to TRBJ1-1; D is ambiguous. The ends were cut back, 10 bases at V and 5 bases at J, with 11 bases in the middle. CDR3 length: 11 residues. Germline assignment: CDR1 MNHEY and CDR2 SVGAGI. CDR3 sequence (DNA): TGTGCCACGCTAAGGGTTACTGAAGCTTTCTTT. Translated: CATLRVTEAFF.

This clonotype showed up just a few times. J is TRBJ1-4 and V is TRBV5-1, with a weak D call TRBD1 (5 bases). The ends were cut back, 5 bases at V and 5 bases at J, with 13 bases in the middle. This CDR3 has 14 residues. Germline V gene sequence: CDR1 SGHRS, CDR2 YFSETQ. The CDR3 loop is CASSGGKGNEKLFF. CDR3 coding DNA: TGCGCCAGCAGTGGGGGAAAAGGGAATGAAAAACTGTTTTTT.

Notes on this clonotype: Germline and junction disagree at one end, which may indicate a read error. This chain uses TRBV9 with TRBJ2-7, with D perhaps TRBD2 (6 bases). CDR3 length equals 15 residues. Germline assignment: CDR1 SGDLS and CDR2 YYNGEE. The CDR3 coding sequence is TGTGCCAGCAGCGCCTCCGGGACTTACGCCTACGAGCAATACTTC. Protein sequence: CASSASGTYAYEQYF.

In DNA, the CDR3 is TGTGCCAGCAGAAGCGGGGGGGACCCACTGGGAACGCAGTATTTT. Amino acid sequence: CASRSGGDPLGTQYF. The chain carries TRBV7-2 and TRBJ2-3; 10 bases align to TRBD2. The CDR3 length is 15 residues. Unmatched junction bases numbered 12, after V lost 6 bases and J lost 9 bases. Germline V lookup: CDR1 SGHTA, CDR2 FQGNSA.

Only a few counts were recorded for this clonotype. The V call is TRBV24-1, the J call TRBJ1-2, with 7 bases identical to TRBD1. The CDR3 runs to 14 residues. Germline CDR1 is KGHDR and CDR2 is SFDVKD. Losses at the gene ends were 3 bases for V and 8 bases for J; bases not matched to a gene: 8. The CDR3 loop reads CATSDPRQGTGYTF. The CDR3 nucleotides are TGTGCCACCAGTGATCCACGACAGGGTACGGGCTACACCTTC.

This chain uses TRBV29-1 with TRBJ2-5; D tentatively fits TRBD1 or TRBD2 (6 bases each). Trimming cost V 0 bases and J 5 bases, with 19 bases left between them. Germline CDR1 and CDR2: SQVTM and ANQGSEA. The CDR3 contains 16 residues. Here the CDR3 reads CSVEEPDWGAVETQYF. CDR3 nucleotide sequence: TGCAGCGTTGAAGAGCCGGATTGGGGGGCCGTGGAGACCCAGTACTTC.

The chain couples TRBV20-1 to TRBJ2-3; tentative D call: TRBD2 (6 bases). This CDR3 contains 17 residues. Trimming took 0 bases from V and 0 from J, leaving 16 bases between them. Germline V lookup: CDR1 DFQATT, CDR2 SNEGSKA (reference sequence). The CDR3 spells CSARDVSGAKSTDTQYF. DNA for the CDR3: TGCAGTGCTAGAGACGTTAGCGGAGCAAAGAGCACAGATACGCAGTATTTT.

The genes are TRBV7-8 and TRBJ2-5, with 10 bases matching TRBD2. CDR3 length: 16 amino acids. Losses at the gene ends were 5 bases for V and 5 bases for J; bases not matched to a gene: 11. From germline, CDR1 is SGHVS and CDR2 FQNEAQ. The DNA for the CDR3 is TGTGCCAGCAGCCCCTGGCGAGCGGGGGGGCGGGAGACCCAGTACTTC. Protein: CASSPWRAGGRETQYF.

This sequence joins TRBV10-3 and TRBJ2-7; D is perhaps TRBD2 (5 bases). CDR3 length equals 13 residues. Trimming cost V 6 bases and J 7 bases, with 16 bases left between them. The germline gives CDR1 ENHRY, CDR2 SYGVKD. DNA of the CDR3: TGTGCCATCAGAGCGGACTCGCACAATGAGCAGTACTTC. It is translated as CAIRADSHNEQYF.

This clonotype was seen only a few times. The CDR3 loop reads CSASRTSAGRGEQFF. CDR3 DNA: TGCAGTGCTAGCAGGACTAGCGCAGGGCGCGGTGAGCAGTTCTTC. The chain uses TRBV20-1 and TRBJ2-1, with TRBD2 identical over 9 bases. In germline, CDR1 is DFQATT, CDR2 SNEGSKA (reference sequence). Trimming removed 3 bases from V and 9 bases from J; junction bases left unmatched: 12. This CDR3 contains 15 residues.

This clonotype was seen a handful of times. V gene TRBV28 combines with J gene TRBJ2-5, with D uncertain. Germline V gene sequence: CDR1 MDHEN, CDR2 SYDVKM. The CDR3 runs 12 residues. The germline V and J ends were trimmed by 7 bases and 2 bases, with 8 bases remaining between them. CDR3 nucleotides: TGTGCCAGCAAGTCAGGTCAAGAGACCCAGTACTTC. Translating gives CASKSGQETQYF.

Of note for this clonotype: The germline gene is not matched at one end of the junction; a read error may be the cause. The V gene is TRBV7-9, the J gene TRBJ2-6, with D uncertain. Germline CDR1 and CDR2: SEHNR and FQNEAQ (reference sequence). CDR3 length: 15 residues. The DNA for the CDR3 is TGTACCAGCAGCTTGATGGTCTCTGGGGCCAACGTCCTGACTTTC. It translates to CTSSLMVSGANVLTF.

V is TRBV5-1 and J is TRBJ2-5; 10 positions agree with TRBD1. CDR3 length: 15 residues. The V segment lost 6 bases and the J segment 0 bases; nucleotides outside the gene matches: 5. Per the germline V gene, CDR1 is SGHRS and CDR2 is YFSETQ. CDR3 nucleotides: TGCGCCAGCACCCGGACAGGGGGGTACCAAGAGACCCAGTACTTC. The encoded protein is CASTRTGGYQETQYF.

This clonotype was seen a few times. This chain's CDR3 is CASSEGIVADTQYF. The CDR3 DNA is TGTGCCAGCAGTGAAGGGATAGTCGCAGATACGCAGTATTTT. The chain joins TRBV2 to TRBJ2-3; D gene ambiguous. Germline CDR1 is SNHLY and CDR2 is FYNNEI. This CDR3 has 14 amino acids. V lost 1 base to trimming and J lost 4 bases, with 9 bases between them.

The chain couples TRBV9 to TRBJ2-3; 8 bases map to TRBD2. CDR1 and CDR2 from the germline V gene are SGDLS and YYNGEE. V gave up 3 bases and J gave up 4 bases; unmatched junction bases: 7. The CDR3 is made up of 15 amino acids. CDR3 nucleotides: TGTGCCAGCAGCGCTGCCGGGGGGGCCGCAGATACGCAGTATTTT. Protein: CASSAAGGAADTQYF.

This clonotype was counted only a few times. The J gene is TRBJ2-3, the V gene TRBV2; D is uncertain. The V gene lost 8 bases and the J gene lost 5 bases, with 8 bases spanning the gap. CDR3 size: 11 residues. CDR1 and CDR2 from the germline V gene are SNHLY and FYNNEI. CDR3 sequence: CASGWGDTQYF. The CDR3 DNA is TGTGCCAGCGGTTGGGGAGATACGCAGTATTTT.

The chain carries TRBV7-2 and TRBJ2-4; perhaps TRBD1 as D (6 bases). Between the trimmed V and J ends, which lost 3 bases and 6 bases, there was a span of 12 bases. The germline V gene has CDR1 SGHTA and CDR2 FQGNSA. The CDR3 runs 14 residues. The CDR3 reads CASSLGALGNIQYF. As DNA, the CDR3 is TGTGCCAGCAGCTTGGGGGCCTTGGGAAACATTCAGTACTTC.

This clonotype was seen once. At one boundary the junction diverges from the germline segment, which might be a read error. The chain uses TRBV4-1 and TRBJ1-1; 9 bases are shared with TRBD1. CDR1 is MGHRA, CDR2 YSYEKL, per germline. This CDR3 comprises 13 residues. The CDR3 protein is CASNQRTGDEAFF. The CDR3 DNA follows: TGCGCCAGCAACCAAAGGACAGGGGACGAAGCTTTCTTT.

The rearrangement links TRBV7-2 to TRBJ2-5; tentatively, D is TRBD2 (6 bases). Trimming pared 0 bases from V and 13 bases from J, leaving 24 bases between. In germline, CDR1 is SGHTA, CDR2 FQGNSA. The CDR3 runs 16 residues. The CDR3 DNA reads TGTGCCAGCAGCTTAGCGTCGGGAGTAATTGGGACGAGAGCGTACTTC. Its protein is CASSLASGVIGTRAYF. Looking up the rest from reference TRBV7-2 and TRBJ2-5 gives the full variable domain: GAGVSQSPSNKVTEKGKDVELRCDPISGHTALYWYRQSLGQGLEFLIYFQGNSAPDKSGLPSDRFSAERTGGSVSTLTIQRTQQEDSAVYLCASSLASGVIGTRAYFGPGTRLLVL.

This clonotype was found once. At one boundary the junction diverges from the germline segment, which might be a read error. V usage is TRBV12-3 or TRBV12-4 and J usage is TRBJ2-5; 16 nucleotides agree with TRBD2. The CDR3 sequence is 17 residues long. The CDR3 DNA reads as TGTGCCAGCAGATCGGGACTAGCGGGGGGGCCGGGTGAGACCCGGTACTTC. It is translated as CASRSGLAGGPGETRYF.

This sequence joins TRBV21-1 and TRBJ2-3; TRBD1, the table's D call, was not compared with the DNA. TRBV21-1 is reported as a pseudogene. There are 15 residues in the CDR3. The CDR3 protein is CASSNRDPFTDTQYF. The CDR3 DNA reads TGTGCCAGCAGCAACCGGGATCCATTCACAGATACGCAGTATTTT.